The 10 T cell receptor beta chains below were found in one sample sequenced in a study of cytomegalovirus exposure and HLA in healthy donors. Both 60 Vbeta primers and 13 Jbeta primers went into the PCR. Sequencing used immunoSEQ multiplex PCR; TCRdb keeps in-frame clones, though not all of them. The sample contains 170,000 or so clones, about four fifths of which appear only once. The sequencing input was PBMCs. These TCRs come from a man aged 25 to 45 in good health and CMV-seropositive.

The rearrangement joins TRBV27 to TRBJ2-7; possibly TRBD1 for D (6 bases). Trimming took off 5 bases at V and 5 bases at J, with 10 bases between the two ends. Germline V CDR1 and CDR2: MNHEY, SMNVEV (reference sequence). The CDR3 sequence is 12 residues long. The CDR3 region is CASSTGTNEQYF. The CDR3 coding sequence is TGTGCCAGCAGTACCGGGACAAACGAGCAGTACTTC.

Worth noting for this clone: One end of the junction does not line up with germline, which may come from a read error. The J gene is TRBJ2-1, the V gene TRBV7-9; 8 nucleotides match TRBD2. The germline V gene encodes CDR1 SEHNR and CDR2 FQNEAQ (reference sequence). The CDR3 is made up of 17 amino acids. The CDR3 nucleotides read TGTTCCAGCAGCTTGGAGCGGGGGAAATCCTCCTACAATGAGCAGTTCTTC. It specifies CSSSLERGKSSYNEQFF.

The CDR3 loop is CASSLAQEAGSTEAFF. The CDR3 DNA reads as TGCGCCAGCAGCTTGGCCCAGGAGGCTGGAAGCACTGAAGCTTTCTTT. The J gene is TRBJ1-1, the V gene TRBV5-1; D gene unclear. Per the germline V gene, CDR1 is SGHRS and CDR2 is YFSETQ. This CDR3 has 16 residues. Trimming shortened V by 0 bases and J by 4 bases, and 16 bases separated the two germline ends. Using reference TRBV5-1 and TRBJ1-1 for the parts outside the CDR3, the full variable domain is KAGVTQTPRYLIKTRGQQVTLSCSPISGHRSVSWYQQTPGQGLQFLFEYFSETQRNKGNFPGRFSGRQFSNSRSEMNVSTLELGDSALYLCASSLAQEAGSTEAFFGQGTRLTVV.

V and J are TRBV6-5 and TRBJ2-7, with D tentatively TRBD2 (6 bases). V was clipped by 0 bases and J by 4 bases, with 13 bases between them. The CDR3 spans 15 residues. From germline, CDR1 is MNHEY and CDR2 SVGAGI. CDR3 DNA: TGTGCCAGCAGTTACTCGGTGAAGGGGAGGTACGAGCAGTACTTC. Residues: CASSYSVKGRYEQYF.

This chain uses TRBV6-1 with TRBJ2-5; 7 bases are shared with TRBD2. Germline V gives CDR1 MNHNS, CDR2 SASEGT. V dropped 0 bases and J dropped 3; count of bases not matched to a gene: 10. CDR3 length: 17 amino acids. This CDR3 is CASSEAPSTGGKETQYF. The CDR3 region has the DNA TGTGCCAGCAGTGAAGCTCCCAGCACGGGGGGAAAAGAGACCCAGTACTTC.

The CDR3 sequence is CSGLTRRGWQETQYF. Here the CDR3 DNA reads TGCAGCGGACTCACGAGGCGGGGGTGGCAGGAGACCCAGTACTTC. The chain links TRBV29-1 to TRBJ2-5; 7 bases map to TRBD2. Trimming at V came to 7 bases and at J to 5 bases, leaving 16 bases not matched to a gene. The CDR3 length is 15 residues. CDR1 is SQVTM, CDR2 ANQGSEA, per germline.

This chain connects TRBV30 to TRBJ1-1; no clear D gene. The length of the CDR3 is 12 residues. Trimming shortened V by 0 bases and J by 0 bases, and 2 bases separated the two germline ends. CDR1 and CDR2 (germline): GTSNPN, SVGIG (reference sequence). As DNA, the CDR3 is TGTGCCTGGAGTGTTATGAACACTGAAGCTTTCTTT. Translation gives CAWSVMNTEAFF.

The V gene is TRBV5-1, the J gene TRBJ2-1, with 11 bases fitting TRBD1. The trim removed 4 bases at V and 6 bases at J, leaving 6 bases unmatched. This CDR3 is 15 amino acids long. Germline V CDR1 and CDR2: SGHRS, YFSETQ. Written as DNA, the CDR3 is TGCGCCAGCAGCCCCGGACAGGGGGCAGGCAATGAGCAGTTCTTC. This sequence encodes CASSPGQGAGNEQFF.

J is TRBJ2-1 and V is TRBV10-3, with 8 bases fitting TRBD2. This CDR3 has 18 residues. Germline CDR1 reads ENHRY; CDR2 reads SYGVKD. Trimming cost V 3 bases and J 5 bases; bases outside gene matches: 15. This CDR3 is CAISDSESSGSPNNEQFF. CDR3 nucleotides: TGTGCCATCAGTGATTCGGAATCGAGCGGGAGCCCCAACAATGAGCAGTTCTTC.

The CDR3 protein is CASSAFGGRAPDTQYF. CDR3 coding DNA: TGCGCCAGCAGTGCATTCGGCGGGAGGGCCCCAGATACGCAGTATTTT. The chain has TRBV10-2 and TRBJ2-3; 9 nucleotides agree with TRBD2. V lost 4 bases to trimming and J lost 4 bases; unmatched junction nucleotides: 9. CDR3 length: 16 amino acids. In germline, CDR1 is WSHSY, CDR2 SAAADI.